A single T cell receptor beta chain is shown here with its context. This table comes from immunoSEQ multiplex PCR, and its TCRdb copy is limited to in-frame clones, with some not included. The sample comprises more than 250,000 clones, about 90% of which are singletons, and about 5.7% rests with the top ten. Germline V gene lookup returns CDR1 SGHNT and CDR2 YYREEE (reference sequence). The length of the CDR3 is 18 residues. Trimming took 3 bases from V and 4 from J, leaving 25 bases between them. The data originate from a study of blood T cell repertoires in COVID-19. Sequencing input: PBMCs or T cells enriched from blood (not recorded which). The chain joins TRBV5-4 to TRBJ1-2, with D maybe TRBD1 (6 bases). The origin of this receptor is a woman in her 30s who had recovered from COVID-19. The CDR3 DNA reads TGTGCCAGCAGCTCCGGTATTTACAGGGACCACGGCGGCTATGGCTACACCTTC. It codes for CASSSGIYRDHGGYGYTF.